The 22 T cell receptor beta chains reported below all come from one sample, sequenced in a study of spatial heterogeneity in lung cancer (dated by TCRdb to the late 2010s). The library was made by 5' RACE. Sequencing relied on a NextSeq 500. TCRdb reprocessing: public reads trimmed at Q25 with fastp, clones called with MiXCR, in-frame beta chains kept. For every CDR3 protein sequence, its rows merge into one entry that carries the most common genes and DNA. A total of roughly 11,000 distinct CDR3 sequences appear in this sample, roughly 15% of them only once. The top ten hold around a sixth of the sample. No antigen is known for these receptors. The paper's findings and limits, for the study overall: The tumor nonsynonymous mutation count correlated with the number of expanded alpha and beta TCRs within the tumor.

The time point label, as the study defines it: sample taken at primary tumor resection. The specimen comprised lung tumor tissue, sampled at surgery. These receptors all come from a male donor with early-stage non-small cell lung cancer.

The chain combines TRBV5-5 with TRBJ1-6; D not certain. V gave up 1 base and J gave up 6 bases, with 5 bases separating them. This CDR3 spans 13 amino acids. Looked up from germline, CDR1 is SGHKS and CDR2 is YYEKEE (reference sequence). DNA of the CDR3: TGTGCCAGCAGCTTGACAGTTAATTCACCCCTCCACTTT. Translating gives CASSLTVNSPLHF.

V gene TRBV7-8 combines with J gene TRBJ2-3; TRBD2 matches at 15 bases. Germline lookup yields CDR1 SGHVS and CDR2 FQNEAQ. The ends lost 5 bases at V and 9 bases at J; junction bases unmatched: 12. The CDR3 length is 17 residues. In DNA, the CDR3 is TGTGCCAGCAGCCCCCGGACTAGCGGGAGGGCTTCGGGCACGCAGTATTTT. Translation: CASSPRTSGRASGTQYF.

The DNA of the CDR3 is TGCAGTGCTAGGGTGGGCCTGGGGGACACTGAAGCTTTCTTT. Translating gives CSARVGLGDTEAFF. V is TRBV20-1 and J is TRBJ1-1; TRBD1 is a possible D gene (5 bases). The germline V gene encodes CDR1 DFQATT and CDR2 SNEGSKA (reference sequence). Trimming stripped 3 bases from V and 3 bases from J, with 14 bases between. The CDR3 has 14 amino acids.

This clonotype was picked up one time. The chain recombines TRBV9 with TRBJ1-1; D unclear. CDR3 length: 13 residues. Germline V gives CDR1 SGDLS, CDR2 YYNGEE. V gave up 2 bases and J gave up 1 base, with 6 bases separating them. The CDR3 reads CASSVGSNTEAFF. The CDR3 DNA follows: TGTGCCAGCAGCGTGGGATCGAACACTGAAGCTTTCTTT.

This clonotype was found many times. CDR3 DNA: TGCAGTGCTAGAGATCCTGGCCAGCTTCTCTACGAGCAGTACTTC. Its translation is CSARDPGQLLYEQYF. The chain uses TRBV20-1 and TRBJ2-7; D ambiguous. The CDR3 sequence is 15 residues long. V lost 0 bases, J lost 3 bases, and 15 bases lay in between. CDR1 is DFQATT and CDR2 is SNEGSKA in the germline V gene (reference sequence).

This clonotype was seen ten or more times. The chain carries TRBV6-5 and TRBJ2-1; 12 bases align to TRBD1. This CDR3 contains 14 residues. V dropped 2 bases and J dropped 9; count of bases not matched to a gene: 2. CDR1 and CDR2 (germline): MNHEY, SVGAGI. Here the CDR3 DNA reads TGTGCCAGCAGTTACGGGACAGGGGGCCTTGAGCAGTTCTTC. The encoded protein is CASSYGTGGLEQFF.

Relative to its sample, this clonotype is medium-sized (0.01 to 0.1%). This sequence joins TRBV7-6 and TRBJ1-5, with a weak D call TRBD1 (5 bases). V was clipped by 2 bases and J by 0 bases, with 8 bases between them. Germline values: CDR1 SGHVS, CDR2 FNYEAQ. This CDR3 comprises 15 residues. The CDR3 protein is CASSLTGDSNQPQHF. The CDR3 region has the DNA TGTGCCAGCAGCTTAACGGGGGATAGCAATCAGCCCCAGCATTTT.

In its sample, this clonotype ranks as medium-sized. The chain carries TRBV4-3 and TRBJ2-7, with a tentative D call TRBD1 (6 bases). The CDR3 is made up of 14 amino acids. The germline V gene has CDR1 LGHNA and CDR2 YSLEER. V was cut by 2 bases and J by 4 bases, with 12 bases left in between. The CDR3 DNA sequence: TGCGCCAGCAGCCAAAATACAGGGATTTACGAGCAGTACTTC. The encoded protein is CASSQNTGIYEQYF.

This clonotype has just a few counts. V usage is TRBV29-1 and J usage is TRBJ2-2, with D unresolved. This CDR3 has 13 amino acids. Germline assignment: CDR1 SQVTM and CDR2 ANQGSEA. The V and J ends lost 4 bases and 6 bases respectively, with 12 bases between them. This chain's CDR3 is CSVGPTLPGELFF. In DNA, the CDR3 is TGCAGCGTTGGGCCAACTCTTCCCGGGGAGCTGTTTTTT.

This clonotype is medium-sized by share. This chain connects TRBV7-2 to TRBJ1-5; TRBD1 might be the D (5 bases). V was shortened by 2 bases and J by 5 bases, with 7 bases between the two germline ends. The CDR3 is 13 residues long. Germline loops: CDR1 SGHTA, CDR2 FQGNSA. The CDR3, as DNA: TGTGCCAGCAGCTTAAGCAGGGATCAGCCCCAGCATTTT. As protein: CASSLSRDQPQHF.

In its sample, this clonotype was seen many times. The chain joins TRBV5-1 to TRBJ1-4; D gene ambiguous. V shed 5 bases and J shed 4 bases, with 9 bases lying between them. The CDR3 sequence is 13 residues long. Germline CDR1 is SGHRS and CDR2 is YFSETQ. The CDR3 DNA follows: TGCGCCAGCAGTGTCGAGATTAATGAAAAACTGTTTTTT. It yields the protein CASSVEINEKLFF.

This clonotype was detected many times. This chain links TRBV5-1 with TRBJ2-6, with 9 bases that match TRBD1. The V segment lost 4 bases and the J segment 0 bases; nucleotides outside the gene matches: 8. CDR3 size: 18 residues. CDR1 SGHRS and CDR2 YFSETQ come from the germline V gene. The CDR3 here is CASSAHRGLYSGANVLTF. The CDR3 DNA is TGCGCCAGCAGCGCCCACAGGGGGCTTTACTCTGGGGCCAACGTCCTGACTTTC.

The table lists this clonotype with many counts. The chain uses TRBV28 and TRBJ2-4, with 8 bases identical to TRBD2. With V trimmed by 4 bases and J by 1 base, 12 bases remained unmatched. The CDR3 totals 18 residues. Germline values: CDR1 MDHEN, CDR2 SYDVKM. CDR3 in DNA: TGTGCCAGCAGTTCTCCCTTTAGCGGGAAGGGGGCCAAAAACATTCAGTACTTC. Protein: CASSSPFSGKGAKNIQYF.

In its sample, this clonotype was seen many times. This sequence joins TRBV7-9 and TRBJ2-3; a weak D match, TRBD2 (6 bases). The CDR3 length is 13 residues. Looked up from germline, CDR1 is SEHNR and CDR2 is FQNEAQ (reference sequence). Here the CDR3 DNA reads TGTGCGTCGGTTCCGGGAGTGGCAGATACGCAGTATTTT. Its protein is CASVPGVADTQYF.

This clonotype was recorded at least ten times. The chain combines TRBV5-4 with TRBJ1-2; D is perhaps TRBD1 (6 bases). The CDR3 has 15 amino acids. In germline, CDR1 is SGHNT, CDR2 YYREEE (reference sequence). V dropped 3 bases and J dropped 0 bases, with 12 bases sitting between them. The CDR3 DNA follows: TGTGCCAGCAGCTCTCGAGGGGGGGCTAACTATGGCTACACCTTC. Its translation is CASSSRGGANYGYTF.

This clonotype has a count of ten or more. The chain couples TRBV7-9 to TRBJ2-2; 8 nucleotides line up with TRBD2. The length of the CDR3 is 15 residues. After removal of 4 bases from V and 4 bases from J, the junction contained 5 bases not matched to a gene. Per the germline V gene, CDR1 is SEHNR and CDR2 is FQNEAQ (reference sequence). The CDR3 reads CASSSSGGFTGELFF. The CDR3, as DNA: TGTGCCAGCAGCTCGAGCGGGGGCTTCACCGGGGAGCTGTTTTTT.

This clonotype was recorded at least ten times. The chain recombines TRBV7-2 with TRBJ2-7; 8 bases map to TRBD2. CDR3 size: 14 residues. Looked up from germline, CDR1 is SGHTA and CDR2 is FQGNSA. Unmatched junction bases numbered 8, after V lost 5 bases and J lost 5 bases. DNA of the CDR3: TGTGCCAGCAGCCCACCGGGACTAGAGGACGAGCAGTACTTC. Translated: CASSPPGLEDEQYF.

Sample share makes this clonotype medium-sized. The chain joins TRBV20-1 to TRBJ2-1; D may be TRBD2 (6 bases). V was shortened by 0 bases and J by 4 bases, with 19 bases between the two germline ends. This CDR3 spans 17 amino acids. The germline V gene encodes CDR1 DFQATT and CDR2 SNEGSKA (reference sequence). The CDR3 is CSARDTRVAGFYNEQFF. CDR3 nucleotide sequence: TGCAGTGCTAGAGATACAAGGGTGGCGGGATTTTACAATGAGCAGTTCTTC.

The gene calls are TRBV6-1 and TRBJ2-2; 10 bases are a match to TRBD2. Germline V gene lookup returns CDR1 MNHNS and CDR2 SASEGT. Trimming at V came to 7 bases and at J to 7 bases, leaving 9 bases not matched to a gene. The CDR3 is made up of 15 amino acids. CDR3 region: CASTVLAGASGELFF. In DNA form, the CDR3 reads TGTGCCAGCACAGTGCTAGCGGGAGCAAGCGGGGAGCTGTTTTTT.

The sample holds many counts of this clonotype. The chain employs TRBV27 and TRBJ2-7; either TRBD1 or TRBD2 may supply D (6 bases each). The germline V gene encodes CDR1 MNHEY and CDR2 SMNVEV (reference sequence). V lost 3 bases and J 7 bases, leaving 13 bases between the germline ends. The CDR3 runs 13 residues. The CDR3 region has the DNA TGTGCCAGCAGTTTCGGTAGGGGGGTGGAGCAGTACTTC. Translating it yields CASSFGRGVEQYF.

This clonotype was seen repeatedly, ten times or more. The CDR3 is CAISKGGYEQYF. In DNA, the CDR3 is TGTGCCATCAGCAAGGGAGGGTACGAGCAGTACTTC. The chain combines TRBV10-3 with TRBJ2-7; 7 bases line up with TRBD2. From germline, CDR1 is ENHRY and CDR2 SYGVKD. V trimming: 6 bases; J trimming: 4 bases; junction bases outside the gene matches: 3. The CDR3 contains 12 residues.

The table lists this clonotype with many counts. V gene TRBV6-6 combines with J gene TRBJ2-7; 8 bases match TRBD1. Germline CDR1 MNHNY, CDR2 SVGAGI (reference sequence). The CDR3 runs 15 residues. J lost 6 bases, V lost 5 bases, and 12 bases had no gene match. The DNA for the CDR3 is TGTGCCAGCAGTCAATTGGGACAGGATAGAAGCGAGCAGTACTTC. Protein: CASSQLGQDRSEQYF.